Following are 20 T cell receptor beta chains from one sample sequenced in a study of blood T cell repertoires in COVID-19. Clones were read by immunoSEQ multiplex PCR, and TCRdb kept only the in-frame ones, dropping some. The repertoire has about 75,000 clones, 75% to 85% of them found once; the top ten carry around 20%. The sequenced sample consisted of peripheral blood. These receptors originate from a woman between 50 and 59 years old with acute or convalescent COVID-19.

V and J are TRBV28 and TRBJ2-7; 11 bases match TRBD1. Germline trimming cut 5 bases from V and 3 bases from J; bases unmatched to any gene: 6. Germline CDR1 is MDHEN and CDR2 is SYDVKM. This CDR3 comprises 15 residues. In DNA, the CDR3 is TGTGCCAGCAGTCTACTCGGGACAGGGGGCTACGAGCAGTACTTC. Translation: CASSLLGTGGYEQYF. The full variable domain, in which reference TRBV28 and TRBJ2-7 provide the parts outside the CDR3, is DVKVTQSSRYLVKRTGEKVFLECVQDMDHENMFWYRQDPGLGLRLIYFSYDVKMKEKGDIPEGYSVSREKKERFSLILESASTNQTSMYLCASSLLGTGGYEQYFGPGTRLTVT.

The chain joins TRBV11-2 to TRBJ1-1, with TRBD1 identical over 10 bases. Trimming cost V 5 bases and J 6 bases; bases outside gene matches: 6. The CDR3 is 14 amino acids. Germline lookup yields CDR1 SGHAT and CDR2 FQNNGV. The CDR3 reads CASSTGQGRAEAFF. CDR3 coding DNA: TGTGCCAGCAGCACGGGACAGGGGCGGGCTGAAGCTTTCTTT.

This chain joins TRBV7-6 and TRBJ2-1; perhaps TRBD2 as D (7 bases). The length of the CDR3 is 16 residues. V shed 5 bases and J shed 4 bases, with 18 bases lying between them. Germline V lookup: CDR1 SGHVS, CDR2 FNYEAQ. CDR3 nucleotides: TGTGCCAGCAGCCGAGAGGGGGGGGGCCCTTACAATGAGCAGTTCTTC. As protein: CASSREGGGPYNEQFF.

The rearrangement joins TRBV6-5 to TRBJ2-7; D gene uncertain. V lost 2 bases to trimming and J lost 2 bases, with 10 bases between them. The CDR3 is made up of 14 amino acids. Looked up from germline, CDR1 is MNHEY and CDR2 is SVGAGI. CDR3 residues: CASSYQRHAYEQYF. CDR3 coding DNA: TGTGCCAGCAGTTACCAACGACATGCCTACGAGCAGTACTTC.

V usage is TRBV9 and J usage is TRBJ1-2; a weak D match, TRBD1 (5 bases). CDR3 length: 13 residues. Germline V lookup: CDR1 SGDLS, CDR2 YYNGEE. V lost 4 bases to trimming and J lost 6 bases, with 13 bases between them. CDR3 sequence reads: CASSPVRGDGYTF. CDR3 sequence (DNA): TGTGCCAGCAGCCCAGTGCGGGGGGATGGCTACACCTTC.

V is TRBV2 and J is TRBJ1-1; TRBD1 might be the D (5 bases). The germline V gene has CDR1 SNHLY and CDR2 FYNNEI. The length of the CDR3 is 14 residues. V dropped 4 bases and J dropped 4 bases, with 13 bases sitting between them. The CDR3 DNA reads TGTGCCAGCAGTGGGGCAGGGCTCGGCACTGAAGCTTTCTTT. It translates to CASSGAGLGTEAFF.

Here the CDR3 reads CASSLGQKPQNTEAFF. CDR3 sequence (DNA): TGTGCCAGCAGCTTGGGACAAAAACCCCAGAACACTGAAGCTTTCTTT. This chain connects TRBV5-8 to TRBJ1-1; D is unresolved. The ends were cut back, 0 bases at V and 1 base at J, with 13 bases in the middle. Germline CDR1 and CDR2: SGHTS and YDEGEE. The CDR3 loop spans 16 amino acids.

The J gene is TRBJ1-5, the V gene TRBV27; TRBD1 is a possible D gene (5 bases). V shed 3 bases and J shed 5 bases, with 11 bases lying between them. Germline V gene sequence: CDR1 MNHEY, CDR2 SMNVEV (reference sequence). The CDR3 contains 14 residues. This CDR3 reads CASSFRGGDQPQHF. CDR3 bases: TGTGCCAGCAGTTTTAGAGGAGGGGATCAGCCCCAGCATTTT.

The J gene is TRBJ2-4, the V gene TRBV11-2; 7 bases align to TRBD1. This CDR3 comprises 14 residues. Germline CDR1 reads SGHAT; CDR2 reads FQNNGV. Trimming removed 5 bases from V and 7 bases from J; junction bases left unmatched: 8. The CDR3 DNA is TGTGCCAGCAGCCTGCCCGGGACAGTGAACATTCAGTACTTC. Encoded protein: CASSLPGTVNIQYF.

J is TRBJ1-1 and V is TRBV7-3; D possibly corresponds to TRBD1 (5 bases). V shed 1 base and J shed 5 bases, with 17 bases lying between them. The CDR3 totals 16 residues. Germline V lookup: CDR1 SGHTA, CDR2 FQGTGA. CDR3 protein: CASSLKGGGVGTEAFF. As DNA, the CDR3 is TGTGCCAGCAGCTTAAAGGGCGGGGGAGTGGGGACTGAAGCTTTCTTT.

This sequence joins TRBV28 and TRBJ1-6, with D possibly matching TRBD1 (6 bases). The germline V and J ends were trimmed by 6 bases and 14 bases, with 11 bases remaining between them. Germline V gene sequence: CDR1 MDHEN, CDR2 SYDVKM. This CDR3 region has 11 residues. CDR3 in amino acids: CASSTGFTLHF. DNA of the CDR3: TGTGCCAGCAGCACAGGGTTCACCCTCCACTTT.

CDR3 protein: CASSPRRSEPQHF. The CDR3 DNA is TGTGCCAGCTCACCGAGACGAAGCGAGCCCCAGCATTTT. The gene calls are TRBV18 and TRBJ1-5; D is unresolved. The CDR3 runs to 13 residues. Germline loops: CDR1 KGHSH, CDR2 LQKENI. Trimming took off 3 bases at V and 8 bases at J, with 11 bases between the two ends.

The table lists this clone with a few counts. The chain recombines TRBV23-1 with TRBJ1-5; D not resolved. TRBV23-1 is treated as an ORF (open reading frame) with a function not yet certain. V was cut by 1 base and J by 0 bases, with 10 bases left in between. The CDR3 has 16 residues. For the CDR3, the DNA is TGCGCCAGCAGTCAATTACCGGGTTATAGCAATCAGCCCCAGCATTTT. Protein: CASSQLPGYSNQPQHF.

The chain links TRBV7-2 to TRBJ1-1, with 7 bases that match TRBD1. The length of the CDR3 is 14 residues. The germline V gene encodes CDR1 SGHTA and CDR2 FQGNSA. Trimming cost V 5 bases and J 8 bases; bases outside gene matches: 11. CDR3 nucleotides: TGTGCCAGCAGCCCCAGACAGGGTCGCTTCGAAGCTTTCTTT. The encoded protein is CASSPRQGRFEAFF.

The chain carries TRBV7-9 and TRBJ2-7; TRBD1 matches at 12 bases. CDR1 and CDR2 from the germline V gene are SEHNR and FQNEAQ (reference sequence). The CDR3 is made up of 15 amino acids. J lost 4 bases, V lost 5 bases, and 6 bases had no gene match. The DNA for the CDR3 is TGTGCCAGCAGCCACCGGGACAGGGGGCCGTACGAGCAGTACTTC. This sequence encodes CASSHRDRGPYEQYF.

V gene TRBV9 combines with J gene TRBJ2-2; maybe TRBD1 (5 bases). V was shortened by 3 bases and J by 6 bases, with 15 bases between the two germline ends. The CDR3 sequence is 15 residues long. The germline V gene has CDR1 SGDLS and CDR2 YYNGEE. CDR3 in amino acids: CASSAGQIFSGELFF. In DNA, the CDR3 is TGTGCCAGCAGCGCTGGACAAATCTTCTCCGGGGAGCTGTTTTTT.

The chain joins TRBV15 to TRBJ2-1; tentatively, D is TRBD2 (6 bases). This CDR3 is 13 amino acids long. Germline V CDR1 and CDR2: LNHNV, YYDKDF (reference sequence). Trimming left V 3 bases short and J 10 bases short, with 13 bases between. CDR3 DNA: TGTGCCACCAGCAGGGGCCTGGGGAGGGAGCAGTTCTTC. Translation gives CATSRGLGREQFF.

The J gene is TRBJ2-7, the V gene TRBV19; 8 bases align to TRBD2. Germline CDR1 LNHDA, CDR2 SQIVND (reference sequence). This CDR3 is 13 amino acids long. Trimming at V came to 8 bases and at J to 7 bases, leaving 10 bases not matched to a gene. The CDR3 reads CASSAGLVPEQYF. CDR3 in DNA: TGTGCCAGTTCCGCGGGACTAGTACCTGAGCAGTACTTC.

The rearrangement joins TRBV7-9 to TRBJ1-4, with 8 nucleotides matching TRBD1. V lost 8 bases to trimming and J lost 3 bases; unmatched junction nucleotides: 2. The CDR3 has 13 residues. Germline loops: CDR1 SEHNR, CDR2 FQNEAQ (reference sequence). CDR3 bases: TGTGCCAGCCACAGGGGGGCTAATGAAAAACTGTTTTTT. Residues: CASHRGANEKLFF.

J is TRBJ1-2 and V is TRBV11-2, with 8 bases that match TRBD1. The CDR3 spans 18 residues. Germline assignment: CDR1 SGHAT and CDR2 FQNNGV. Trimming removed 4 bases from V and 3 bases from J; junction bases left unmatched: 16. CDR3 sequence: CASSSILTGAAQYYGYTF. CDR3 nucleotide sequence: TGTGCCAGCAGCTCCATCCTGACAGGGGCGGCCCAGTACTATGGCTACACCTTC.